The clone carrying this TCR beta chain was seen at least ten times. The investigators amplified TCR beta CDR3 regions from RNA transcripts. A set of HTBI primers served as the primers for a first-round RT-PCR of the TCR CDR3. TCRdb redid the calling of the multiplex PCR reads with MiXCR, one entry per CDR3 protein. The data contain more than 150,000 distinct CDR3 sequences, over 15% of them seen just once; the ten biggest clones take up approximately 28%. These data belong to a study of T cells in Graves' hyperthyroidism and ophthalmopathy. The CDR3 covers 13 residues. Germline values: CDR1 SNHLY, CDR2 FYNNEI. Trimming took off 7 bases at V and 2 bases at J, with 10 bases between the two ends. The study enrolled patients aged 18 to 65 with newly diagnosed hyperthyroidism of under 2 months' duration. Orbital computed tomography, thyroid ultrasound, serum thyroxine and TRAb, and clinical symptoms together informed the diagnoses.

The source of this sequence is a woman aged 45-59 years with Graves' hyperthyroidism. This chain connects TRBV2 to TRBJ2-3; D may be TRBD2 (6 bases). The material sequenced was blood. The CDR3 nucleotides read TGTGCCAGCACGGGGGTGAACACAGATACGCAGTATTTT. It encodes CASTGVNTDTQYF.